Below, 21 T cell receptor beta chains from the same sample are listed, as sequenced in a study of graft-versus-host responses after intestinal transplantation (dated by TCRdb to the early 2020s). The time point label of this sample denotes: cells obtained before transplantation from donor or recipient. Library preparation employed the immunoSEQ multiplex PCR assay. TCRdb holds this immuneACCESS table with in-frame rearrangements only. Some clones are missing; in checked studies, unresolved V genes explain under half, and the rest has no known cause. The sample table shows approximately 70,000 clones, and approximately 80% are seen once. Roughly 0.4% of the sample rests with the top ten. Their antigens are not known. The source material was unstimulated CD4+ T cells sorted from spleen or lymph node cells, sampled before transplant. Receptor source: a human donor who was the organ donor for an intestinal transplant.

The chain links TRBV5-6 to TRBJ1-1; a possible D gene is TRBD1 (5 bases). In germline, CDR1 is SGHDT, CDR2 YYEEEE. The CDR3 contains 15 residues. V shed 5 bases and J shed 5 bases, with 19 bases lying between them. The CDR3: CASSGGPGMGTEAFF. The CDR3 region has the DNA TGTGCCAGCAGTGGAGGGCCAGGGATGGGAACTGAAGCTTTCTTT.

J is TRBJ1-5 and V is TRBV28; D call uncertain. This CDR3 region has 13 residues. V was trimmed by 7 bases and J by 0 bases, leaving 7 bases between them. Germline assignment: CDR1 MDHEN and CDR2 SYDVKM. Written as DNA, the CDR3 is TGTGCCAGCAAATATAATAGCAATCAGCCCCAGCATTTT. Its translation: CASKYNSNQPQHF.

For the CDR3, the DNA is TGTGCCAGCAGGCTTCCGGGACTAGCGTTAACCGGGGAGCTGTTTTTT. Translation gives CASRLPGLALTGELFF. V is TRBV28 and J is TRBJ2-2, with 10 bases that match TRBD2. In germline, CDR1 is MDHEN, CDR2 SYDVKM. V was pared by 6 bases and J by 5 bases, with 9 bases of the junction left unmatched. This CDR3 has 16 residues.

The chain recombines TRBV19 with TRBJ2-1; D is unresolved. The CDR3 sequence is 13 residues long. The germline CDR1 and CDR2 sequences are LNHDA and SQIVND (reference sequence). V was shortened by 6 bases and J by 0 bases, with 6 bases between the two germline ends. CDR3 coding DNA: TGTGCCAGTAGAGAGGTCTCCTACAATGAGCAGTTCTTC. Residues: CASREVSYNEQFF.

V gene TRBV5-1 combines with J gene TRBJ2-3; 7 bases agree with TRBD1. V lost 3 bases to trimming and J lost 3 bases; unmatched junction nucleotides: 10. This CDR3 comprises 16 residues. CDR1 and CDR2 from the germline V gene are SGHRS and YFSETQ. CDR3 protein: CASSWAGGIGTDTQYF. The CDR3 coding sequence is TGCGCCAGCAGCTGGGCAGGGGGAATTGGGACAGATACGCAGTATTTT.

This chain uses TRBV6-5 with TRBJ2-3; 7 bases align to TRBD1. J gave up 3 bases and V 8 bases, and 8 bases lay outside the gene matches. Germline lookup yields CDR1 MNHEY and CDR2 SVGAGI. CDR3 length equals 14 residues. CDR3 in amino acids: CASATRDSTDTQYF. The CDR3 DNA sequence: TGTGCCAGCGCGACCCGGGACAGTACAGATACGCAGTATTTT.

The chain couples TRBV6-1 to TRBJ1-5, with unresolved D. Trimming cost V 0 bases and J 2 bases, with 5 bases left between them. Germline CDR1 reads MNHNS; CDR2 reads SASEGT. The CDR3 is 14 amino acids. The CDR3 protein is CASSEARGNQPQHF. As DNA, the CDR3 is TGTGCCAGCAGTGAAGCGAGGGGCAATCAGCCCCAGCATTTT.

This clone came up a few times. This sequence joins TRBV30 and TRBJ2-5; 10 bases line up with TRBD1. CDR1 is GTSNPN, CDR2 SVGIG, per germline (reference sequence). This CDR3 has 15 residues. V lost 3 bases to trimming and J lost 5 bases; unmatched junction nucleotides: 9. In DNA form, the CDR3 reads TGTGCCTGGAGGGCGGGACAGGGGATTGGGGAGACCCAGTACTTC. Translating it yields CAWRAGQGIGETQYF.

This sequence joins TRBV18 and TRBJ2-3; TRBD1 matches 10 bases. Per the germline V gene, CDR1 is KGHSH and CDR2 is LQKENI. This CDR3 comprises 15 residues. V lost 8 bases and J lost 4; bases outside the gene matches: 9. Here the CDR3 DNA reads TGTGCCAGCGCCCTCCGGGACAGGGGTCCAGATACGCAGTATTTT. It is translated as CASALRDRGPDTQYF.

V gene TRBV2 combines with J gene TRBJ1-6; maybe TRBD1 (6 bases). Germline lookup yields CDR1 SNHLY and CDR2 FYNNEI. The V end lost 4 bases, the J end lost 9 bases, and 19 bases lay between the germline ends. The CDR3 is 16 residues long. This CDR3 is CASSGTIRDISSPLHF. In nucleotides, the CDR3 is TGTGCCAGCAGTGGTACAATCCGGGACATTTCTTCACCCCTCCACTTT.

The table lists this clone with a count of one. This sequence joins TRBV5-1 and TRBJ2-3; TRBD1 matches 9 bases. The germline CDR1 and CDR2 sequences are SGHRS and YFSETQ. The CDR3 is 15 amino acids. V shed 2 bases and J 2 bases; nucleotides not matched to a gene: 3. Here the CDR3 DNA reads TGCGCCAGCAGCTTACAGGGGGCCCCCACAGATACGCAGTATTTT. It codes for CASSLQGAPTDTQYF. Using reference TRBV5-1 and TRBJ2-3 for the parts outside the CDR3, the full variable domain is KAGVTQTPRYLIKTRGQQVTLSCSPISGHRSVSWYQQTPGQGLQFLFEYFSETQRNKGNFPGRFSGRQFSNSRSEMNVSTLELGDSALYLCASSLQGAPTDTQYFGPGTRLTVL.

The chain couples TRBV2 to TRBJ2-6; 7 nucleotides agree with TRBD1. The ends lost 8 bases at V and 1 base at J; junction bases unmatched: 2. The CDR3 covers 14 residues. Germline V gene data show CDR1 as SNHLY and CDR2 as FYNNEI. The CDR3 DNA sequence: TGTGCCAGCTCGGACAGGTCTGGGGCCAACGTCCTGACTTTC. Protein product: CASSDRSGANVLTF. The full variable domain, with the rest looked up from reference TRBV2 and TRBJ2-6, is EPEVTQTPSHQVTQMGQEVILRCVPISNHLYFYWYRQILGQKVEFLVSFYNNEISEKSEIFDDQFSVERPDGSNFTLKIRSTKLEDSAMYFCASSDRSGANVLTFGAGSRLTVL.

The chain has TRBV10-3 and TRBJ1-1, with D possibly TRBD1 on 5 matching bases. Germline CDR1 reads ENHRY; CDR2 reads SYGVKD. This CDR3 contains 15 residues. The germline V and J ends were trimmed by 0 bases and 4 bases, with 12 bases remaining between them. The CDR3 bases are TGTGCCATCAGTGAGTCGAAGGGGCCGGTCACTGAAGCTTTCTTT. Translating it yields CAISESKGPVTEAFF.

The V and J genes are TRBV5-1 and TRBJ1-6, with 10 positions matching TRBD1. Germline V gene lookup returns CDR1 SGHRS and CDR2 YFSETQ. The CDR3 is made up of 14 amino acids. The trim removed 6 bases at V and 10 bases at J, leaving 7 bases unmatched. DNA of the CDR3: TGCGCCAGCACTCCGGGACAGGGGTCATCACCCCTCCACTTT. Encoded protein: CASTPGQGSSPLHF.

V is TRBV10-3 and J is TRBJ2-7; 8 bases fit TRBD2. J lost 3 bases, V lost 6 bases, and 7 bases had no gene match. This CDR3 contains 14 residues. Per the germline V gene, CDR1 is ENHRY and CDR2 is SYGVKD. The CDR3, as DNA: TGTGCCATCAGCGAGCGGGAGACCGACTACGAGCAGTACGTC. Its translation: CAISERETDYEQYV.

This clone was seen only once. The chain carries TRBV14 and TRBJ2-3, with 8 bases lining up with TRBD2. Trimming took 4 bases from V and 6 from J; bases not matched to a gene: 9. Germline CDR1 is SGHDN and CDR2 is FVKESK. The CDR3 contains 15 residues. CDR3 DNA sequence: TGTGCCAGCAGCCTAACCGGGGGGGAAATGGATACGCAGTATTTT. Its protein is CASSLTGGEMDTQYF.

The rearrangement links TRBV11-2 to TRBJ2-5; D gene ambiguous. Deletions cut 5 bases from V and 5 bases from J, with 9 bases between. Looked up from germline, CDR1 is SGHAT and CDR2 is FQNNGV. The CDR3 contains 12 residues. CDR3 loop: CASSIGLETQYF. The CDR3 bases are TGTGCCAGCAGCATAGGTCTCGAGACCCAGTACTTC.

The gene calls are TRBV6-4 and TRBJ2-4; D unclear. CDR1 is MRHNA and CDR2 is SNTAGT in the germline V gene. This CDR3 spans 17 amino acids. The V gene lost 2 bases and the J gene lost 6 bases, with 20 bases spanning the gap. The CDR3 spells CASSDTPPGSQLNIQYF. The CDR3 nucleotides read TGTGCCAGCAGTGACACCCCTCCCGGGTCCCAATTAAACATTCAGTACTTC.

The chain uses TRBV10-1 and TRBJ1-2; 7 positions agree with TRBD1. J gave up 3 bases and V 6 bases, and 7 bases lay outside the gene matches. CDR1 and CDR2 from the germline V gene are WNHNN and SYGVQD (reference sequence). The CDR3 is 14 amino acids. CDR3 sequence (DNA): TGCGCCAGCAGCCCGCCGGGACAGCACTATGGCTACACCTTC. As protein: CASSPPGQHYGYTF.

This chain joins TRBV30 and TRBJ1-5, with D possibly matching TRBD1 (5 bases). From germline, CDR1 is GTSNPN and CDR2 SVGIG (reference sequence). The length of the CDR3 is 13 residues. The V end lost 5 bases, the J end lost 1 base, and 9 bases lay between the germline ends. The CDR3 DNA is TGTGCCTGGTCGACAGACAGCAATCAGCCCCAGCATTTT. Its protein is CAWSTDSNQPQHF.

The genes are TRBV28 and TRBJ2-7, with D perhaps TRBD2 (5 bases). Trimming took 2 bases from V and 2 from J, leaving 10 bases between them. The CDR3 runs to 14 residues. Germline values: CDR1 MDHEN, CDR2 SYDVKM. CDR3 loop: CASSLGGHPYEQYV. The CDR3 DNA reads as TGTGCCAGCAGTTTAGGAGGCCACCCCTACGAGCAGTACGTC.